Included here is one TCR beta chain sequence, with context. The entry originates in a study of T cells after somatic rescue of genetic block. Assay: immunoSEQ multiplex PCR; the TCRdb copy retains only in-frame clones and omits some. Of around 64,000 clones detected, around 92% appear once; the ten largest clones hold under 4%. CDR3 length equals 16 residues. After removal of 6 bases from V and 2 bases from J, the junction contained 7 bases not matched to a gene. CDR1 and CDR2 from the germline V gene are MGHRA and YSYEKL. This chain uses TRBV4-1 with TRBJ2-1; 10 bases line up with TRBD2. The sequence was collected from a man in his forties. The source material was peripheral blood mononuclear cells (PBMCs). The CDR3 coding sequence is TGCGCCAGCAGGCAGACTAGCGGGCCAACCTACAATGAGCAGTTCTTC. It codes for CASRQTSGPTYNEQFF.